The next 32 T cell receptor beta chains were all read from a single sample in a study of T cells in tuberculosis. The protocol was immunoSEQ multiplex PCR, while the TCRdb copy is restricted to in-frame clones and leaves out a portion. The sample lists under 40,000 clones; roughly 93% were seen once. Material: PBMCs. The source of these receptors is a donor aged 5-35 years with latent tuberculosis or without tuberculosis infection.

This chain connects TRBV29-1 to TRBJ1-1; 7 nucleotides match TRBD1. Germline V gene lookup returns CDR1 SQVTM and CDR2 ANQGSEA. V trimming: 4 bases; J trimming: 1 base; junction bases outside the gene matches: 18. This CDR3 is 18 amino acids long. The CDR3 DNA follows: TGCAGCGTTGGTGAATTAAGGGGGCCACCTCCCGGGAACACTGAAGCTTTCTTT. It encodes CSVGELRGPPPGNTEAFF.

The chain employs TRBV4-2 and TRBJ2-7, with TRBD1 matching 8 bases. V dropped 5 bases and J dropped 3; count of bases not matched to a gene: 6. Per germline, CDR1 LGHNA and CDR2 YNFKEQ. This CDR3 spans 14 amino acids. CDR3 bases: TGTGCCAGCAGCAAATCCGGGACAGGCTACGAGCAGTACTTC. As protein: CASSKSGTGYEQYF.

V gene TRBV19 combines with J gene TRBJ2-7; tentative D call: TRBD2 (6 bases). The CDR3 runs 14 residues. V shed 3 bases and J shed 3 bases, with 12 bases lying between them. CDR1 is LNHDA, CDR2 SQIVND, per germline (reference sequence). The CDR3 sequence is CASSIRDGSYEQYF. CDR3 nucleotide sequence: TGTGCCAGTAGTATTCGGGACGGGAGCTACGAGCAGTACTTC. Combining the CDR3 with reference TRBV19 and TRBJ2-7 gives the whole variable domain DGGITQSPKYLFRKEGQNVTLSCEQNLNHDAMYWYRQDPGQGLRLIYYSQIVNDFQKGDIAEGYSVSREKKESFPLTVTSAQKNPTAFYLCASSIRDGSYEQYFGPGTRLTVT.

This clone was observed a handful of times. The rearrangement uses TRBV21-1 and TRBJ2-7; TRBD2 is taken as the D call from the table, unchecked against the DNA. TRBV21-1 is flagged as a pseudogene. The CDR3 has 12 residues. The CDR3 DNA reads as TGTGCCAGCACGGGATCGCCTAGCGAGCAGTACTTC. Translation: CASTGSPSEQYF.

This chain links TRBV6-5 with TRBJ1-1; D is ambiguous. This CDR3 region has 15 residues. V lost 8 bases to trimming and J lost 8 bases, with 24 bases between them. Germline values: CDR1 MNHEY, CDR2 SVGAGI. CDR3 in amino acids: CASFQASSDLGEAFF. CDR3 in DNA: TGTGCCAGCTTCCAAGCGAGTTCGGATCTTGGGGAAGCTTTCTTT.

This chain uses TRBV12-5 with TRBJ2-2, with 8 bases identical to TRBD1. The CDR3 is made up of 20 amino acids. The germline V gene encodes CDR1 LGHNT and CDR2 FRNRAP. The J segment lost 6 bases and the V segment lost 1 base, leaving 19 bases of the junction unmatched. This CDR3 reads CASGLGIGGQGPNAPGELFF. Here the CDR3 DNA reads TGTGCTAGTGGTTTGGGTATTGGAGGACAGGGCCCCAATGCCCCCGGGGAGCTGTTTTTT.

The chain recombines TRBV7-9 with TRBJ1-2; the match to TRBD1 covers 7 bases. Per germline, CDR1 SEHNR and CDR2 FQNEAQ (reference sequence). This CDR3 is built from 15 residues. The trim removed 1 base at V and 5 bases at J, leaving 7 bases unmatched. Written as DNA, the CDR3 is TGTGCCAGCAGCTTAGAGGGGGACAGTGTATATGGCTACACCTTC. Its protein product is CASSLEGDSVYGYTF.

In nucleotides, the CDR3 is TGCGCCAGCAGCCAAGGGCAGGGGGCGCGGCCCCTCCACTTT. The encoded protein is CASSQGQGARPLHF. This chain links TRBV4-3 with TRBJ1-6, with TRBD1 identical over 8 bases. J was trimmed by 13 bases and V by 1 base; bases with no gene match: 6. The germline CDR1 and CDR2 sequences are LGHNA and YSLEER. This CDR3 has 14 residues.

The gene calls are TRBV4-3 and TRBJ1-2; no clear D gene. There are 11 residues in the CDR3. In germline, CDR1 is LGHNA, CDR2 YSLEER. The V end lost 6 bases, the J end lost 3 bases, and 5 bases lay between the germline ends. The CDR3 sequence: CASSNDYGYTF. For the CDR3, the DNA is TGCGCCAGCAGTAATGACTATGGCTACACCTTC.

The chain recombines TRBV7-6 with TRBJ2-7, with D tentatively TRBD1 (5 bases). Trimming removed 1 base from V and 12 bases from J, with 19 bases in between. CDR3 size: 14 residues. Germline V gene data show CDR1 as SGHVS and CDR2 as FNYEAQ. CDR3 sequence: CASSLEQSRQIMYF. Here the CDR3 DNA reads TGTGCCAGCAGCTTAGAACAGTCCCGACAGATAATGTACTTC.

This clone was picked up a small number of times. The chain joins TRBV4-1 to TRBJ1-6; TRBD1 matches at 9 bases. CDR3 length: 15 residues. The V segment lost 3 bases and the J segment 7 bases; nucleotides outside the gene matches: 4. Germline values: CDR1 MGHRA, CDR2 YSYEKL. CDR3 coding DNA: TGCGCCAGCAGCCACCGGACAGGGGACAATTCACCCCTCCACTTT. Its protein is CASSHRTGDNSPLHF.

This chain links TRBV5-1 with TRBJ1-3; D is unclear. The V gene lost 3 bases and the J gene lost 13 bases, with 23 bases spanning the gap. This CDR3 is built from 15 residues. Germline V lookup: CDR1 SGHRS, CDR2 YFSETQ. The CDR3 reads CASSSMMGSHETIYF. CDR3 nucleotides: TGCGCCAGCAGCTCGATGATGGGGAGCCACGAAACAATATATTTT.

The chain recombines TRBV11-3 with TRBJ2-7; a possible D gene is TRBD2 (5 bases). CDR3 length equals 13 residues. V was shortened by 6 bases and J by 6 bases, with 15 bases between the two germline ends. CDR1 and CDR2 (germline): SGHNT, YENEEA. CDR3 nucleotide sequence: TGTGCCAGCAGTTACACCGAGGGTACCGAGCAGTACTTC. Amino acids: CASSYTEGTEQYF.

The rearrangement uses TRBV28 and TRBJ2-7; 7 bases map to TRBD2. Per germline, CDR1 MDHEN and CDR2 SYDVKM. V was pared by 7 bases and J by 3 bases, with 21 bases of the junction left unmatched. This CDR3 spans 18 amino acids. The CDR3 sequence: CASTTGGISGFLLYEQYF. CDR3 nucleotides: TGTGCCAGCACCACGGGGGGAATAAGCGGCTTTCTGCTCTACGAGCAGTACTTC.

This chain joins TRBV27 and TRBJ2-3, with 14 bases fitting TRBD2. This CDR3 comprises 17 residues. CDR1 and CDR2 from the germline V gene are MNHEY and SMNVEV (reference sequence). V gave up 5 bases and J gave up 4 bases; unmatched junction bases: 8. CDR3 in DNA: TGTGCCAGCAGTCTCGGGACTAGCGGGGGATTGTCAGATACGCAGTATTTT. Translating gives CASSLGTSGGLSDTQYF.

The chain carries TRBV30 and TRBJ2-7, with D perhaps TRBD1 (7 bases). Germline CDR1 GTSNPN, CDR2 SVGIG (reference sequence). This CDR3 has 15 amino acids. The V end lost 1 base, the J end lost 2 bases, and 15 bases lay between the germline ends. As DNA, the CDR3 is TGTGCCTGGAGTGGCGGGACAGTAATGACCTACGAGCAGTACTTC. This gives the protein CAWSGGTVMTYEQYF.

This chain links TRBV4-3 with TRBJ1-2; 10 positions match TRBD1. The junction had 5 bases not matched to a gene; V was cut back by 3 bases and J by 4 bases. Germline V gene data show CDR1 as LGHNA and CDR2 as YSLEER. The CDR3 totals 15 residues. The CDR3 sequence is CASSHGTGVPYGYTF. The CDR3 region has the DNA TGCGCCAGCAGCCACGGGACAGGGGTCCCCTATGGCTACACCTTC.

This clone was counted a few times. V is TRBV19 and J is TRBJ1-2; D is uncertain. From germline, CDR1 is LNHDA and CDR2 SQIVND (reference sequence). Trimming shortened V by 6 bases and J by 3 bases, and 11 bases separated the two germline ends. The CDR3 contains 13 residues. The CDR3: CASSPRVDYGYTF. The CDR3 bases are TGTGCCAGTAGCCCGAGGGTAGACTATGGCTACACCTTC.

The J gene is TRBJ1-2, the V gene TRBV4-1; the D is unclear. Germline values: CDR1 MGHRA, CDR2 YSYEKL. V shed 1 base and J shed 6 bases, with 12 bases lying between them. There are 14 residues in the CDR3. The CDR3 DNA is TGCGCCAGCAGCCAAGTAATAAGGGAGGATGGCTACACCTTC. Protein: CASSQVIREDGYTF.

This clone was seen a handful of times. This chain connects TRBV6-6 to TRBJ2-7, with D possibly matching TRBD1 (6 bases). The CDR3 is 12 amino acids. Germline V lookup: CDR1 MNHNY, CDR2 SVGAGI (reference sequence). Trimming removed 4 bases at V and 7 bases at J, with 11 bases between. As DNA, the CDR3 is TGTGCCAGCAGTTCAACCACAGGGGAGCAGTACTTC. Encoded protein: CASSSTTGEQYF.

This chain joins TRBV29-1 and TRBJ2-3; a possible D gene is TRBD1 (5 bases). The CDR3 contains 13 residues. The V end was cut by 7 bases, the J end by 3 bases, with 14 bases between. Germline CDR1 reads SQVTM; CDR2 reads ANQGSEA. As DNA, the CDR3 is TGCAGCGGAAGACCGACAGCTACAGATACGCAGTATTTT. It translates to CSGRPTATDTQYF.

This sequence joins TRBV19 and TRBJ2-1, with 12 bases fitting TRBD2. This CDR3 contains 17 residues. Germline V gene data show CDR1 as LNHDA and CDR2 as SQIVND (reference sequence). The V segment lost 7 bases and the J segment 6 bases; nucleotides outside the gene matches: 13. CDR3 coding DNA: TGTGCCAGTACGCCTAGCGGGGGGGCGGAAAGTCTCAATGAGCAGTTCTTC. Protein product: CASTPSGGAESLNEQFF.

The chain joins TRBV5-1 to TRBJ2-7; D possibly corresponds to TRBD1 (5 bases). Germline CDR1 is SGHRS and CDR2 is YFSETQ. V was shortened by 1 base and J by 4 bases, with 18 bases between the two germline ends. CDR3 length: 16 amino acids. The CDR3 spells CASSLSLEGASYEQYF. The CDR3 DNA is TGCGCCAGCAGCTTGTCACTGGAAGGGGCCTCTTACGAGCAGTACTTC.

The chain joins TRBV6-1 to TRBJ2-4; the D gene is possibly TRBD2 (5 bases). Deletions cut 3 bases from V and 10 bases from J, with 7 bases between. The CDR3 runs 11 residues. Germline V gene data show CDR1 as MNHNS and CDR2 as SASEGT. CDR3 nucleotides: TGTGCCAGCAGTGACCCGGGGATTCAGTACTTC. Its translation: CASSDPGIQYF.

The V and J genes are TRBV6-5 and TRBJ1-1; D remains ambiguous. The CDR3 has 14 residues. CDR1 and CDR2 from the germline V gene are MNHEY and SVGAGI. Trimming stripped 0 bases from V and 3 bases from J, with 8 bases between. The CDR3 nucleotides are TGTGCCAGCAGTTACTCGAGGAGGTACACTGAAGCTTTCTTT. Its translation: CASSYSRRYTEAFF.

CDR3 nucleotide sequence: TGCGCCAGCAGCTGGACTAGCTCCTACGAGCAGTACTTC. This gives the protein CASSWTSSYEQYF. The rearrangement joins TRBV5-1 to TRBJ2-7; 7 bases are shared with TRBD2. This CDR3 region has 13 residues. Germline CDR1 and CDR2: SGHRS and YFSETQ. The junction had 0 bases not matched to a gene; V was cut back by 3 bases and J by 0 bases.

V usage is TRBV7-9 and J usage is TRBJ1-2; no clear D gene. The CDR3 consists of 15 residues. Germline V gene data show CDR1 as SEHNR and CDR2 as FQNEAQ (reference sequence). V dropped 5 bases and J dropped 0 bases, with 13 bases sitting between them. For the CDR3, the DNA is TGTGCCAGCAGCCACACGGCCGACACTAACTATGGCTACACCTTC. It yields the protein CASSHTADTNYGYTF.

Written as DNA, the CDR3 is TGTGCCAGCCGGACAACGGGTAATGAAAAACTGTTTTTT. This encodes CASRTTGNEKLFF. The chain links TRBV5-6 to TRBJ1-4; TRBD1 is a possible D gene (5 bases). This CDR3 comprises 13 residues. The V end lost 7 bases, the J end lost 4 bases, and 11 bases lay between the germline ends. CDR1 SGHDT and CDR2 YYEEEE come from the germline V gene.

As to this clone: Within the sample, other DNA sequences also encode this same CDR3. The chain uses TRBV19 and TRBJ1-2, with 9 positions matching TRBD1. The CDR3 is 15 amino acids. The J segment lost 3 bases and the V segment lost 4 bases, leaving 6 bases of the junction unmatched. Looked up from germline, CDR1 is LNHDA and CDR2 is SQIVND (reference sequence). The CDR3 protein is CASSTGTGFDYGYTF. CDR3 in DNA: TGTGCCAGTAGTACGGGGACAGGGTTTGACTATGGCTACACCTTC.

The chain combines TRBV19 with TRBJ1-5; the D gene is possibly TRBD1 (6 bases). This CDR3 has 13 amino acids. Germline CDR1 LNHDA, CDR2 SQIVND (reference sequence). Trimming stripped 9 bases from V and 6 bases from J, with 15 bases between. CDR3 sequence: CASSGQRGQPQHF. CDR3 nucleotides: TGTGCCAGCTCGGGACAAAGAGGTCAGCCCCAGCATTTT.

The CDR3 sequence is CASSYEGGTSPDTQYF. In nucleotides, the CDR3 is TGTGCCAGCAGTTATGAGGGGGGGACGTCGCCAGATACGCAGTATTTT. The J gene is TRBJ2-3, the V gene TRBV6-5, with D possibly being TRBD2 (7 bases). The length of the CDR3 is 16 residues. Germline CDR1 and CDR2: MNHEY and SVGAGI. Trimming took off 3 bases at V and 4 bases at J, with 17 bases between the two ends.

The gene calls are TRBV6-5 and TRBJ1-2; TRBD1 matches 7 bases. V shed 11 bases and J 3 bases; nucleotides not matched to a gene: 12. CDR1 and CDR2 from the germline V gene are MNHEY and SVGAGI. The length of the CDR3 is 14 residues. For the CDR3, the DNA is TGTGCCGTGAGGGACAGACCACCAGACTATGGCTACACCTTC. This encodes CAVRDRPPDYGYTF.